This TCR beta chain stems from a study of CD8 T cells in ankylosing spondylitis (dated 2017 in TCRdb). Broadly, across the study: The study profiled T cell receptor beta repertoires in healthy donors and ankylosing spondylitis patients to find disease-linked TCR variants. Peripheral blood samples were taken, and synovial fluid was additionally collected from ankylosing spondylitis patients. The full study cohort was made up of 20 to 25 ankylosing spondylitis patients and some 100 healthy donors.

Instrument used: Illumina HiSeq 2500. Quantitative 5'-RACE with molecular barcodes was used to prepare TCR beta libraries. In the paper's pipeline: A new computational method based on a probabilistic model of VDJ rearrangement was used to identify disease-linked TCR variants. TCRdb took the public reads, trimmed them with fastp at Q25, ran MiXCR for clone calling and kept in-frame beta chains. Every distinct CDR3 protein forms one entry, paired with its most common genes and DNA. The V and J calls were not made by the authors but by TCRdb's processing. The sample includes about 500,000 distinct CDR3 sequences, with approximately 12% observed a single time. The ten top clones hold 6.8% of the sample. At least ten counts were recorded for this clonotype. Its antigen remains unidentified. Nothing much larger sits one base from this clone, and base qualities are not available. CDR1 and CDR2 (WNHNN, SYGVQD) derive from the germline V gene (reference sequence). The junction carries 11 bases between V and J, which are trimmed by 3 bases and 0 bases respectively. The CDR3 contains 15 residues, cysteine and phenylalanine counted. CDR3 DNA only is kept here, 45 bases in frame from base 1.

Study-level results and caveats: The disease-linked clones had a CD8+ phenotype and were found at relatively low frequencies in peripheral blood. The disease-linked clones were reported as significantly enriched in matched synovial fluid samples from ankylosing spondylitis patients. A TCR beta motif made up of eight or nine highly homologous amino acid variants appeared to be characteristic of blood from ankylosing spondylitis patients. Some TCR beta motif variants had previously been reported in synovial fluid and blood of reactive arthritis patients, which suggested common disease-initiation mechanisms.

Material for sequencing was blood, either unsorted or a sorted T cell fraction (not recorded which). Recombination connected TRBV10-1 to TRBJ1-1; the D region possibly corresponds to TRBD1 (6 bases align). This sequence originates from a male donor with ankylosing spondylitis. The CDR3 corresponds to CASSDPGAVNTEAFF. The nucleotide sequence is given as TGCGCCAGCAGTGACCCAGGGGCGGTGAACACTGAAGCTTTCTTT.